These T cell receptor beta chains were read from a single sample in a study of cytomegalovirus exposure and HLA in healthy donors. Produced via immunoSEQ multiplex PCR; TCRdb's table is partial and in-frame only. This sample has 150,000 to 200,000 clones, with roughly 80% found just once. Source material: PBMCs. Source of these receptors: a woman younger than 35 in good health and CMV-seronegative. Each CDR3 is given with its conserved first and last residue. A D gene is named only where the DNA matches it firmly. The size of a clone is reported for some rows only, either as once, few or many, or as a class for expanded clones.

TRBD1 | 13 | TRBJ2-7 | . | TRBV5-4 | TGTGCCAGCAGCCCACAGGGGAGTCTCAAGCAGTACTTC | CASSPQGSLKQYF
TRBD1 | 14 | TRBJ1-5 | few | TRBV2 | TGTGCCAGCAAAACAGGGGGTAGCAATCAGCCCCAGCATTTT | CASKTGGSNQPQHF
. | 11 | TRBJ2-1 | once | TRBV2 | TGTGCCAGCAGGGGGAGAGATAGGCCGTTCTTC | CASRGRDRPFF
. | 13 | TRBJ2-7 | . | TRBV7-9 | TGTGCCAGCAGCTCAGACAGTACCTACGAGCAGTACTTC | CASSSDSTYEQYF
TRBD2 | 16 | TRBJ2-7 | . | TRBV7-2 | TGTGCCAGCAGCTACCCCCTTAGCGGGGCTTCCTACGAGCAGTACTTC | CASSYPLSGASYEQYF
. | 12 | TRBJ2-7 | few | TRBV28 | TGTGCCAGCAGTTTCCAGGCCTACGAGCAGTACTTC | CASSFQAYEQYF
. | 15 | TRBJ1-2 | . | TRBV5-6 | TGTGCCAGCAGCTTGGGGAGCCTCTCTAACTATGGCTACACCTTC | CASSLGSLSNYGYTF
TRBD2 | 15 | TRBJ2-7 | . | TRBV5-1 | TGCGCCAGCAGCTTGGGGCTAGCGGTCTCCTACGAGCAGTACTTC | CASSLGLAVSYEQYF
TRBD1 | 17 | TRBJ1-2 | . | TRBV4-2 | TGTGCCAGCAGCCAAGATATGGGACAGGGGGTAGACTATGGCTACACCTTC | CASSQDMGQGVDYGYTF
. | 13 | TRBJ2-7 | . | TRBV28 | TGTGCCAGCACCTGGGCGGGAAAGGACGAGCAGTACTTC | CASTWAGKDEQYF
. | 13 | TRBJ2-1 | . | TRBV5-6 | TGTGCCAGCAGCGGGACCCGGGAGAATGAGCAGTTCTTC | CASSGTRENEQFF
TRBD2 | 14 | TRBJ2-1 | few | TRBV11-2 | TGTGCCAGCAGACCCGGGACTAAGGACAATGAGCAGTTCTTC | CASRPGTKDNEQFF
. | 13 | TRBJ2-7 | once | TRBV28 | TGTGCCAGCGCCGGGTCGGGGGTCTACGAGCAGTACTTC | CASAGSGVYEQYF
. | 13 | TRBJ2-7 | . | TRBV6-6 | TGTGCCAGCATACGGGGGGCGCGGAGCGAGCAGTACTTC | CASIRGARSEQYF
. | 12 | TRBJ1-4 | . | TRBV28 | TGTGCCAGCAGACAGCCTAATGAAAAACTGTTTTTT | CASRQPNEKLFF
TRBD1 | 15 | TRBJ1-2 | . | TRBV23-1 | TGCGCCAGCAGCCCCGTTCAGGGGGTTAACTATGGCTACACCTTC | CASSPVQGVNYGYTF
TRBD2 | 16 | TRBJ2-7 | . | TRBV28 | TGTGCCAGCAGTTTGCCTTTGGGGTGGGGGGGCTACGAGCAGTACTTC | CASSLPLGWGGYEQYF
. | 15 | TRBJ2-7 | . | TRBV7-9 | TGTGCCAGCAGCCCAGAGGGGACTCCCTTAGGCGAGCAGTACTTC | CASSPEGTPLGEQYF
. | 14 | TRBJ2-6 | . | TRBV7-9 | TGTTCCAGCAGCTTTAGCTCTGGGGCCAACGTCCTGACTTTC | CSSSFSSGANVLTF
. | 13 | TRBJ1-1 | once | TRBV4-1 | TGCGCCAGCAGCCAAGGGGGGGACTTGGAAGCTTTCTTT | CASSQGGDLEAFF
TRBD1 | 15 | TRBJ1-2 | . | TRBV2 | TGTGCCAGCAGCGCCTCAGGGGGCGCCTATTATGGCTACACCTTC | CASSASGGAYYGYTF
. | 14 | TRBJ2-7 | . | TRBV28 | TGTGCCAGCAAAACAGGGGGGGAATCCTACGAGCAGTACTTC | CASKTGGESYEQYF
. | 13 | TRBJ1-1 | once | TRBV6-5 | TGTGCCAGCAGTGTGCAGTTGAACACTGAAGCTTTCTTT | CASSVQLNTEAFF
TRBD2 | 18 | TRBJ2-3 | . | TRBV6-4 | TGTGCCAGCAAACAGCGGGAGTTCTTTCGCGTCCCCACAGATACGCAGTATTTT | CASKQREFFRVPTDTQYF
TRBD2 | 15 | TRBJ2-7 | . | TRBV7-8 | TGTGCCAGCAGCTCTCCTAGCGGGAAAAGCTACGAGCAGTACTTC | CASSSPSGKSYEQYF
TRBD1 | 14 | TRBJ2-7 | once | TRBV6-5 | TGTGCCAGCAGCCGGACAGGGGGCTCCTACGAGCAGTACTTC | CASSRTGGSYEQYF
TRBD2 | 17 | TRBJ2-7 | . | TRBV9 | TGTGCCAGCAGCGTCGGACTAGCGGGAGGAGTGCTGGGCGAGCAGTACTTC | CASSVGLAGGVLGEQYF
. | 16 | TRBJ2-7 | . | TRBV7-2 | TGTGCCAGCAGCTTAGTTGGCGGGGCCAACTCCTACGAGCAGTACTTC | CASSLVGGANSYEQYF
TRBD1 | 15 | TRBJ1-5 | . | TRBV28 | TGTGCCAGCAGGCGTGGACAGGGAAACAATCAGCCCCAGCATTTT | CASRRGQGNNQPQHF
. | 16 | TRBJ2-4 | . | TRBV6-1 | TGTGCCAGCAGTGACGTCAGGTCCCTGAGTAAAAACATTCAGTACTTC | CASSDVRSLSKNIQYF
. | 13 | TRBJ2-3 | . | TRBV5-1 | TGCGCCAGCAGCTTGGTTCTTGCAGATACGCAGTATTTT | CASSLVLADTQYF
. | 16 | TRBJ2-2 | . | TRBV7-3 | TGTGCCAGCAGCTTATTAAGGGGGTTAGGCACCGGGGAGCTGTTTTTT | CASSLLRGLGTGELFF
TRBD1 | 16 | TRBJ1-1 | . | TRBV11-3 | TGTGCCAGCAGCCGAAGAACAGGGGCCGTGAACACTGAAGCTTTCTTT | CASSRRTGAVNTEAFF
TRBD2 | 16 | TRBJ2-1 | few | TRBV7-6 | TGTGCCAGCAGCACCCTCGGTGGGGGAGGGTACAATGAGCAGTTCTTC | CASSTLGGGGYNEQFF
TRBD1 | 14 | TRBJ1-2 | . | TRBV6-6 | TGTGCCAGCAGCGAACGGGACAGGGAGAGTGGCTACACCTTC | CASSERDRESGYTF
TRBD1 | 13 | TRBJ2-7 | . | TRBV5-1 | TGCGCCAGCGGAACAGGGGACTCCTACGAGCAGTACTTC | CASGTGDSYEQYF
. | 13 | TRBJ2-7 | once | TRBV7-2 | TGTGCCAGCAGCTTAAACCGGGATGGCGAGCAGTACTTC | CASSLNRDGEQYF
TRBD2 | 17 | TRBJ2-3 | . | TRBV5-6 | TGTGCCAGCAGCTTAACTAGCGGGAGGGCCGCAACAGATACGCAGTATTTT | CASSLTSGRAATDTQYF
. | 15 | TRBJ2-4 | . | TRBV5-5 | TGTGCCAGCAGGATGGAGAGTAGACTGGTGGACATTCAGTACTTC | CASRMESRLVDIQYF
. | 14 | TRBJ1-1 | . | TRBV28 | TGTGCCAGCAGGCAGGGGTCGATGAACACTGAAGCTTTCTTT | CASRQGSMNTEAFF
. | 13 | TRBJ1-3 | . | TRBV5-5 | TGTGCCAGCAGCTTGACACCGGGAAACACCATATATTTT | CASSLTPGNTIYF
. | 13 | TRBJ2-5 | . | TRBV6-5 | TGTGCCAGCAGCTCAGGGGCCGCAGAGACCCAGTACTTC | CASSSGAAETQYF
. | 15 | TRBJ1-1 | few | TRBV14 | TGTGCCAGCAGCCTGAAGACAGTCTTGAACACTGAAGCTTTCTTT | CASSLKTVLNTEAFF
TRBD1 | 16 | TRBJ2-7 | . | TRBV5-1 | TGCGCCAGCAGCTTGGGACAGGGGAGTTTGCGGTACGAGCAGTACTTC | CASSLGQGSLRYEQYF
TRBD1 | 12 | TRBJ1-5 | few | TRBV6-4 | TGTGCCAGCAGACAGGGGAATCAGCCCCAGCATTTT | CASRQGNQPQHF
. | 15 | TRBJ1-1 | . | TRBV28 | TGTGCCAGCAGCGACCCCGGGGGGATGAACACTGAAGCTTTCTTT | CASSDPGGMNTEAFF
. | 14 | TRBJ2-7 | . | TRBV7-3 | TGTGCCAGCAATCAACAGGAATTGTCCTACGAGCAGTACTTC | CASNQQELSYEQYF
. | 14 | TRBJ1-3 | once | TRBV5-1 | TGCGCCAGCACCGTGGGAGTCTCTGGAAACACCATATATTTT | CASTVGVSGNTIYF
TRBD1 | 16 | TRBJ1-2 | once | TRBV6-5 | TGTGCCAGCAGTTACTCGAGTACGAGGGGGCGAGCTGGCTACACCTTC | CASSYSSTRGRAGYTF
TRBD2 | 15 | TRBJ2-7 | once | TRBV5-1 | TGCGCCAGCAGCCCAGGTAATGGGGGGGATTACGAGCAGTACTTC | CASSPGNGGDYEQYF
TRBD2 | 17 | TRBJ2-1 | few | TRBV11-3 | TGTGCCAGCAGCTTAGATGGGAGGGACGAGATTTACAATGAGCAGTTCTTC | CASSLDGRDEIYNEQFF
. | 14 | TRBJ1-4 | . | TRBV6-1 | TGTGCCAGCAGTGGACAGACAACTAATGAAAAACTGTTTTTT | CASSGQTTNEKLFF
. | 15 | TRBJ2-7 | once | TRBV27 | TGTGCCAGCAGTTTATTCACGGGACTGATCTACGAGCAGTACTTC | CASSLFTGLIYEQYF
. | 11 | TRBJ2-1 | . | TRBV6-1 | TGTGCCAGCAGTGGATCTCAGAAGCAGTTCTTC | CASSGSQKQFF